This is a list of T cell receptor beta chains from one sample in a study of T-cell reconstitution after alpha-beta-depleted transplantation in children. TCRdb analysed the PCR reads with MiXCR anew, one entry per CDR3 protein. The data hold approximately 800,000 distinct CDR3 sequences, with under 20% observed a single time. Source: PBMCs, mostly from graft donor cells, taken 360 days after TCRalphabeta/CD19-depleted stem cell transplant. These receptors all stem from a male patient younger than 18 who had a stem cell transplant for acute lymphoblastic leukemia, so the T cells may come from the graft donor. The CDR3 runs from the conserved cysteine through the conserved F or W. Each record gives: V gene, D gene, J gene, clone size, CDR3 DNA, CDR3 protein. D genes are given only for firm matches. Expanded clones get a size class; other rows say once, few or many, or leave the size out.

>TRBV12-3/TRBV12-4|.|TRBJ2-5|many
TGTGCCAGCAGTTTAGCGGAGGCCCTTAGGGGGACCCAGTACTTC
CASSLAEALRGTQYF
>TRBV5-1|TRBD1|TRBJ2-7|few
TGCGCCAGCAGCGCCCCGGGACAGGGTCCATCCTACGAGCAGTACTTC
CASSAPGQGPSYEQYF
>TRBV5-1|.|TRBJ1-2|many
TGCGCCAGCAGCTTCATAGTGGGGAGGTCTGGTGGCTACACCTTC
CASSFIVGRSGGYTF
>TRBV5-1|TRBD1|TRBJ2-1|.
TGCGCCAGCAGCGCGGCCGGGACAGGCCTCCATGAGCAGTTCTTC
CASSAAGTGLHEQFF
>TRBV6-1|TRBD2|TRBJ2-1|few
TGTGCCAGCAGTGAAGGTACCGCGGGAGGTTGGCCCGTATACAATGAGCAGTTCTTC
CASSEGTAGGWPVYNEQFF
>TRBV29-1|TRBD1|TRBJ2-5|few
TGCAGCGTTGAAGATGGGACAGGGGAAGAGACCCAGTACTTC
CSVEDGTGEETQYF
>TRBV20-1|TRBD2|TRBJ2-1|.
TGCAGTCCCCCAGCGGGGATAGGCTCCTACAATGAGCAGTTCTTC
CSPPAGIGSYNEQFF
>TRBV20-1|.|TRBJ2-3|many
TGCAGTGCCCTGCTTTTAGCGGCCCACCTTAGCACAGATACGCAGTATTTT
CSALLLAAHLSTDTQYF
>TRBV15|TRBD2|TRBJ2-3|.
TGTGCCACCAGCAGGTCGACTAGCGGCCCAGATACGCAGTATTTT
CATSRSTSGPDTQYF
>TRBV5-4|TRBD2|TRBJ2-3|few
TGTGCCAGCAGCTTGGCCGGACTAGCCACAGATACGCAGTATTTT
CASSLAGLATDTQYF
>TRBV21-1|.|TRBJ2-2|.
TGTGCCAGCAGGGCCCTGACAGGGGGAAACACCGGGGAGCTGTTTTTT
CASRALTGGNTGELFF
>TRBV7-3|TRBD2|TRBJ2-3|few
TGTGCCAGCAGCCCACACTCACTAGCGGGCACAGATACGCAGTATTTT
CASSPHSLAGTDTQYF
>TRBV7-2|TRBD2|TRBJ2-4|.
TGTGCCAGCAGCTTAGTGAGACTAGCGCCCAAAAACATTCAGTACTTC
CASSLVRLAPKNIQYF
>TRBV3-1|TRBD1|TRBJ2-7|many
TGTGCCAGCAGCCAATTCACAGGGGGCGACGAGCAGTACTTC
CASSQFTGGDEQYF
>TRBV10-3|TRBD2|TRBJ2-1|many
TGTGCCATCAGCACCGGGACTAGCGGGACCAATGAGCAGTTCTTC
CAISTGTSGTNEQFF
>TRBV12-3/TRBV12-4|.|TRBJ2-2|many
TGTGCCAGCAGTTTAGAGTTAGTGGGCGGGGAGCTGTTTTTT
CASSLELVGGELFF
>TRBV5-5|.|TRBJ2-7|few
TGTGCCAGCAGCTTTAGGACTCCCATGACCTACGAGCAGTACTTC
CASSFRTPMTYEQYF
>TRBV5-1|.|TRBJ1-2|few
TGCGCCAGCAGCGCCGGACAAGGGCCCTCCTCTAACTATGGCTACACCTTC
CASSAGQGPSSNYGYTF
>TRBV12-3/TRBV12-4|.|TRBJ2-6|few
TGTGCCAGCAGTTTAGAGCGACTCCTCCTCACCTCTGGGGCCAACGTCCTGACTTTC
CASSLERLLLTSGANVLTF